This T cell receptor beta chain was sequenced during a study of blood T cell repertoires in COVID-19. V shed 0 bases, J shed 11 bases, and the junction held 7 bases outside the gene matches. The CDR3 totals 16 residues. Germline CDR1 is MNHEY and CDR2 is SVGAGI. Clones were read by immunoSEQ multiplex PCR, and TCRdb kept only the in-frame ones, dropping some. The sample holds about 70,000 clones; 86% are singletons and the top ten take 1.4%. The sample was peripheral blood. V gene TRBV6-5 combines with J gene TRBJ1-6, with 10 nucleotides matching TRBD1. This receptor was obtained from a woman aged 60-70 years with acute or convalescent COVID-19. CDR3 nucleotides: TGTGCCAGCAGTTACTCCGGGACAGGGGCCCCTACACCCCTCCACTTT. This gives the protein CASSYSGTGAPTPLHF.